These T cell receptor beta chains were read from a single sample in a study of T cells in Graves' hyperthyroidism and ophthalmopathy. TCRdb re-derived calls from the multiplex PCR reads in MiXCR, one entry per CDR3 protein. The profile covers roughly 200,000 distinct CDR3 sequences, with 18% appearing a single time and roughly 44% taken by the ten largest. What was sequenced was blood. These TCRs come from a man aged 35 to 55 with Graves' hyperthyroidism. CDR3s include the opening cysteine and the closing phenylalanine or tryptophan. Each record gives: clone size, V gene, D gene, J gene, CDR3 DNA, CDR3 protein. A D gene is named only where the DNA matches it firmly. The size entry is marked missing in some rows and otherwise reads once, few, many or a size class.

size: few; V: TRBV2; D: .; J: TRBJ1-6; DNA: TGTGCCACTCGAGGGGAATCCCATTCACCCCTCCACTTT; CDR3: CATRGESHSPLHF
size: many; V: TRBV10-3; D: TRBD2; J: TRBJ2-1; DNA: TGTGCCATCAGTGAGCGTACGGGGGGAACTTACAATGAGCAGTTCTTC; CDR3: CAISERTGGTYNEQFF
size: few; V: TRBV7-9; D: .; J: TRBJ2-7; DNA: TGTGCCAGCAGCTTAGGGGGCGGAAACGAGCAGTACTTC; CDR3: CASSLGGGNEQYF
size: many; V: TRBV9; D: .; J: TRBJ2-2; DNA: TGTGCCAGCAGCGTAGTGGGGACGTCGGGCTCCGGGGAGCTGTTTTTT; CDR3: CASSVVGTSGSGELFF
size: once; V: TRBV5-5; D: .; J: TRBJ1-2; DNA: TGTGCCAACACCACGCTCCCTGTAGGGGGGCATGGCTACACCTTC; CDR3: CANTTLPVGGHGYTF
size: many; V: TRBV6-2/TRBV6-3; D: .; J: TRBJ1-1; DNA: TGTGCCAGCACCCGACTGGGGGTCTGGGGGGGCGACACTGAAGCTTTCTTT; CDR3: CASTRLGVWGGDTEAFF
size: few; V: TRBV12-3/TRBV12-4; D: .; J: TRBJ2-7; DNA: TGTGCCAGCAGCTATCACCAGGGGGGCGACGAGCAGTACTTC; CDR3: CASSYHQGGDEQYF
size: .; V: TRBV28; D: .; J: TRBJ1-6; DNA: TGTGCCAGCCACTCCGGGACCCTCACCGGGGCCCTCCACTTT; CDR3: CASHSGTLTGALHF
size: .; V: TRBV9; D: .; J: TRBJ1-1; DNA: TGTGCCAGCAGCGTAGTGGGGTTCATGAACACTGAAGCTTTCTTT; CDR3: CASSVVGFMNTEAFF
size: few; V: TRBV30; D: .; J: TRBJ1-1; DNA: TGTGCCTGGAGTATACTTGGGACTCCCATGAACACTGAAGCTTTCTTT; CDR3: CAWSILGTPMNTEAFF
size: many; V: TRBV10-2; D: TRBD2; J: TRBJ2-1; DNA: TGCGCCAGCAGTGAGGGGGGACTAGCCCTCTCCTACAATGAGCAGTTCTTC; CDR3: CASSEGGLALSYNEQFF
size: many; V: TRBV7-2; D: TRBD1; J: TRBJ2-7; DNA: TGTGCCAGCAGCCCAACCGGGACAGGGTGGGAGCAGTACTTC; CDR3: CASSPTGTGWEQYF
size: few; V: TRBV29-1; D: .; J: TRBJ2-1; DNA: TGCAGCCACCGTCGTCGGGAAAATTGGGGGTCCTACAATGAGCAGTTCTTC; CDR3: CSHRRRENWGSYNEQFF
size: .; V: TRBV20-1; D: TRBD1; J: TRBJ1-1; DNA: TGCAGTGCTAGACAGGGGGCGCTGGCTGAAGCTTTCTTT; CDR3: CSARQGALAEAFF
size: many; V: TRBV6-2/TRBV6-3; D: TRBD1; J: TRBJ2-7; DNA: TGTGCCAGCAGTTACTCGGACAGGCGACCCTACGAGCAGTACTTC; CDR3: CASSYSDRRPYEQYF
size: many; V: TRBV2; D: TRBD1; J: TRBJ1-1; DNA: TGTGCCAGCAGTACGAACAGGGGTGATCCTTTCTTT; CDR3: CASSTNRGDPFF
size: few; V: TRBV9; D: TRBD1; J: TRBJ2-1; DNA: TGTGCCACCACCGGACAGGGTGAGGATGAGCAGTTCTTC; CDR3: CATTGQGEDEQFF
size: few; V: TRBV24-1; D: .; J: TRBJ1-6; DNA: TGTGCCACCAGTGATTTAGGGGGGTGGCTTAATTCACCCCTCCACTTT; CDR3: CATSDLGGWLNSPLHF
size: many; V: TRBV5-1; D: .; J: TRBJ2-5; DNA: TGTGCCAGCTCACTCCAAGAGACCCAGTACTTC; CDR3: CASSLQETQYF
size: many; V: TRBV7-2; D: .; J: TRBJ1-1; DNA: TGTGCCAGCAGCTCGGAGATGAACACTGAAGCTTTCTTT; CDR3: CASSSEMNTEAFF
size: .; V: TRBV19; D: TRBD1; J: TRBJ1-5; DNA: TGTGCCAGTAGTCGTGGCGGACAGGGGGCGCATAGCAATCAGCCCCAGCATTTT; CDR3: CASSRGGQGAHSNQPQHF
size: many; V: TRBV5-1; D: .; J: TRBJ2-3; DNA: TGCGCCAGCAGCTTTACGTCGGGCCAAGGAGATACGCAGTATTTT; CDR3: CASSFTSGQGDTQYF
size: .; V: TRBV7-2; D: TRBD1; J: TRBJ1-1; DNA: TGTGCCAGCAGCACATTCTCGGACAGGGCTGAAGCTTTCTTT; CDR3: CASSTFSDRAEAFF
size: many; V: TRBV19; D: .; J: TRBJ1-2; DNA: TGTGCCAGTAGTATGGGGACTGCCTATGGCTACACCTTC; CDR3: CASSMGTAYGYTF
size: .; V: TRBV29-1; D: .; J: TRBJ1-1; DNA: TGCAGCGTTGGGAGCACTGAAGCTTTCTTT; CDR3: CSVGSTEAFF
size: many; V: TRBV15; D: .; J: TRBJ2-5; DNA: TGTGCCACCAGCAGCGGTGGGGTCGCGGAGACCCAGTACTTC; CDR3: CATSSGGVAETQYF
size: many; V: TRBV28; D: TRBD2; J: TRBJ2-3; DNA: TGTGCCAGCAGTTTAAGTGATAGCGGGGGGTACAGCACAGATACGCAGTATTTT; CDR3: CASSLSDSGGYSTDTQYF
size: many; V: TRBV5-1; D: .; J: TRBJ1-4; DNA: TGCGCCAGCAGCTTGGACAGTCATCGTAATGAAAAACTGTTTTTT; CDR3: CASSLDSHRNEKLFF
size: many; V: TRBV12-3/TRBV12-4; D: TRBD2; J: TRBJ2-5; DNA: TGTGCCAGCAGTCCGCGGAGTAGCGGGGGTCTGGGTGGCGAGACCCAGTACTTC; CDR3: CASSPRSSGGLGGETQYF
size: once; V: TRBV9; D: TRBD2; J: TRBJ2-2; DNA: TGTGCCAGCAGTGAGCGGGGCCGGAACACCGGGGAGCTGTTTTTT; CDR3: CASSERGRNTGELFF
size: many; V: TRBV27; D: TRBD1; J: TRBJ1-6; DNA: TGTGCCAGCAGTTCCGGCTCGGGACAGGGGAAGAGAGTCCTCCACTTT; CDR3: CASSSGSGQGKRVLHF
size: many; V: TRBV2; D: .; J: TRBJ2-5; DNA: TGTGCCAGCAGTGAGGAGAGGCTTGAGACCCAGTACTTC; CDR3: CASSEERLETQYF
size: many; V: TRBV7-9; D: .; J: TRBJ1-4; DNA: TGTGCCAGCAGTTCGGGCGGGATTGGAGATGAAAAACTGTTTTTT; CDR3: CASSSGGIGDEKLFF
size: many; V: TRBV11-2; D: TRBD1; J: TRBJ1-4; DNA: TGTGCCAGCAGCCTATGGACAGGGGGCGCGGCTAATGAAAAACTGTTTTTT; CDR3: CASSLWTGGAANEKLFF
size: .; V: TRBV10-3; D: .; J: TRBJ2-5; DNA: TGTGCCATCAGTGCGGGGGTCGAGGAGACCCAGTACTTC; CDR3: CAISAGVEETQYF
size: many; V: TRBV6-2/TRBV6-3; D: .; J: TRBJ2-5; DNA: TGTGCCAGCAGCCGTTATCGGCCTCAAGAGACCCAGTACTTC; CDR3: CASSRYRPQETQYF
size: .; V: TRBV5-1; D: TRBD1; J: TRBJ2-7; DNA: TGCGCCAGCAGCCCGGGACAGGGGCTCTCCTACGAGCAGTACTTC; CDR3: CASSPGQGLSYEQYF
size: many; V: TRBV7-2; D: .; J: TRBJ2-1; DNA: TGTGCCAGCAGCACGAGATACAATGAGCAGTTCTTC; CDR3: CASSTRYNEQFF
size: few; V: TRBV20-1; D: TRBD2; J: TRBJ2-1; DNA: TGCAGTGCTGGACCTAGCGGGGGGAGCTCCTACAATGAGCAGTTCTTC; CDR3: CSAGPSGGSSYNEQFF
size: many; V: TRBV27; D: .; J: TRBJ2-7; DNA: TGTGCCAGCAGGACACTTAGTCCCTACGAGCAGTACTTC; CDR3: CASRTLSPYEQYF
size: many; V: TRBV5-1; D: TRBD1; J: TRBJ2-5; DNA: TGCGCCAGCAGCCCCGACAGGGGGCAAGAGACCCAGTACTTC; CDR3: CASSPDRGQETQYF
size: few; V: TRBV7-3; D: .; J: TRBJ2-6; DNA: TGTGCCAGCAGCTTAACTCTGGTATCCTCTGGGGCCAACGTCCTGACTTTC; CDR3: CASSLTLVSSGANVLTF
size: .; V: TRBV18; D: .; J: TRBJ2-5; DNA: TGTGCCAGCTCCCCAGTCGTACGGGGCAGATCAGAGACCCAGTACTTC; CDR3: CASSPVVRGRSETQYF
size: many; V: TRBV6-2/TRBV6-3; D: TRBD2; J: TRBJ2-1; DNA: TGTGCCAGCAGTTACTCGCCGGGGGGGCTGGTAAATGAGCAGTTCTTC; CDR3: CASSYSPGGLVNEQFF
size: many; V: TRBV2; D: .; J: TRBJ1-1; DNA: TGTGCCAGCAGTGAGTTTGCAGGGGTGACTGAAGCTTTCTTT; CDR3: CASSEFAGVTEAFF
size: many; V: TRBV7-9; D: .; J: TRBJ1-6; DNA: TGTGCCAGCAGCTTCGGGCAGGATGGATCACCCCTCCACTTT; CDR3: CASSFGQDGSPLHF
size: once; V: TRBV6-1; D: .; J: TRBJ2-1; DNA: TGTGCCAGCAGGGGGGTCGATGAGCAGTTCTTC; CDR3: CASRGVDEQFF
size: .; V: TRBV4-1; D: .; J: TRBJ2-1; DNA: TGCGCCAGCATGTTTGAAGGGGTCGGATACAATGAGCAGTTCTTC; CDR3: CASMFEGVGYNEQFF
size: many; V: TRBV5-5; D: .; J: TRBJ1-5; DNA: TGTGCCAGCAGCCCGGGACGGGATAGCAATCAGCCCCAGCATTTT; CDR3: CASSPGRDSNQPQHF
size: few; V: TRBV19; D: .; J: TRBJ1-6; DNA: TGTGCCACCCAAAGGGGGGCCAATTCACCCCTCCACTTT; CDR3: CATQRGANSPLHF
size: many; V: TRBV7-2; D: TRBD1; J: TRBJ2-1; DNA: TGTGCCAGCAGCGTACGACAGGGGAGGAATGAGCAGTTCTTC; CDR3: CASSVRQGRNEQFF
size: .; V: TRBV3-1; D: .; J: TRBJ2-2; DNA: TGTGCCAGCAGCCAAGCGACAGGGAACACCGGGGAGCTGTTTTTT; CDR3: CASSQATGNTGELFF
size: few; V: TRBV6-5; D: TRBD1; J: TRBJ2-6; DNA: TGTGCCAGCAGTTACCGGACAGGGGGCGTCGGGGCCAACGTCCTGACTTTC; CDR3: CASSYRTGGVGANVLTF
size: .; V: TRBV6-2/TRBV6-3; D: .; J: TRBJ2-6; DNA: TGTGCCAGCAGTGGGACAACTGGGGCCAACGTCCTGACTTTC; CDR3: CASSGTTGANVLTF
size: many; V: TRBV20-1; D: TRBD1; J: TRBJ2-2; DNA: TGCAGTGCTAGTGGGACAGGGTTCACCGGGGAGCTGTTTTTT; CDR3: CSASGTGFTGELFF
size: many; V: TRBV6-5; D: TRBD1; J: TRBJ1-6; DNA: TGTGCCAGCAGTTACCGGGACAGGGATAATTCACCCCTCCACTTT; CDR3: CASSYRDRDNSPLHF
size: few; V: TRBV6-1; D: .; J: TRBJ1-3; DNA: TGTGCCAGCAGAGACTCCGCCGGAAACACCATATATTTT; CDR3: CASRDSAGNTIYF
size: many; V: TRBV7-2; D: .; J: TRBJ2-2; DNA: TGTGCCAGCAGCAACTCCAGGGGTAGGGAGCTGTTTTTT; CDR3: CASSNSRGRELFF
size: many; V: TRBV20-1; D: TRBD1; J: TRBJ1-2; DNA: TGCAGTACGCCCCCAGGGGGTAACTATGGCTACACCTTC; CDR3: CSTPPGGNYGYTF